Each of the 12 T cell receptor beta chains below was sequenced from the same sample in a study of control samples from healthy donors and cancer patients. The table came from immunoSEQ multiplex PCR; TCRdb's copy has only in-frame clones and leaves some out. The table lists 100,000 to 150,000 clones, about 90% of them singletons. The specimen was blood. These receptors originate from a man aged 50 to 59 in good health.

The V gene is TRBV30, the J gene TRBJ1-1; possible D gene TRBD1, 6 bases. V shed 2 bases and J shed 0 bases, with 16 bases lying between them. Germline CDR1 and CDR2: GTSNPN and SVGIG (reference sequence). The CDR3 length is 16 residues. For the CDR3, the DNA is TGTGCCTGGAGTTGGGGGCGCGGACAGTTGAACACTGAAGCTTTCTTT. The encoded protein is CAWSWGRGQLNTEAFF.

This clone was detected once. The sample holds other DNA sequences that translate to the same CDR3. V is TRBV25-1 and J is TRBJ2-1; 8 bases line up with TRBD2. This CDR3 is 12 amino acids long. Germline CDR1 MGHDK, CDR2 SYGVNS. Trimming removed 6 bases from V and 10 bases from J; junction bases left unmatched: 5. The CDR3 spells CASSGGAGEQFF. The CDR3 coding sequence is TGTGCCAGCAGCGGGGGGGCGGGGGAGCAGTTCTTC.

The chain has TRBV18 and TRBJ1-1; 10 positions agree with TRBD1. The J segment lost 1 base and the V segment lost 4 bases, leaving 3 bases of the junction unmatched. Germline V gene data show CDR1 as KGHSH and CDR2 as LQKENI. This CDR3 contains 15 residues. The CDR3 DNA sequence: TGTGCCAGCTCACGGGGGACAGGGGAGAACACTGAAGCTTTCTTT. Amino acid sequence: CASSRGTGENTEAFF.

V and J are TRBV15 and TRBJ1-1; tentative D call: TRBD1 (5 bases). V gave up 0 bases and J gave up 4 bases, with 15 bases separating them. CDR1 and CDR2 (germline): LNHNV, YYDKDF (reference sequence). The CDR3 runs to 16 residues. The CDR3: CATSRDWGPGRTEAFF. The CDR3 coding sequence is TGTGCCACCAGCAGAGATTGGGGCCCTGGGCGCACTGAAGCTTTCTTT.

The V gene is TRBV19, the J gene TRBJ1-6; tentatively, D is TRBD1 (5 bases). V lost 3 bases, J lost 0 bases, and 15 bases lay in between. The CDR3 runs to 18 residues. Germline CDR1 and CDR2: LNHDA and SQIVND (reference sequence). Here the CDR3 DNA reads TGTGCCAGTAGTATCTTCAAGGGACGGCACTCCTATAATTCACCCCTCCACTTT. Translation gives CASSIFKGRHSYNSPLHF.

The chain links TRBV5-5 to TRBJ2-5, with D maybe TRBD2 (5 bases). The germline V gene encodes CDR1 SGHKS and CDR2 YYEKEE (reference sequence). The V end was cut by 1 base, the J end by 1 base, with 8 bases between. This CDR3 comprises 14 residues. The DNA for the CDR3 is TGTGCCAGCAGCTTGATACGGGGCCAAGAGACCCAGTACTTC. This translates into CASSLIRGQETQYF.

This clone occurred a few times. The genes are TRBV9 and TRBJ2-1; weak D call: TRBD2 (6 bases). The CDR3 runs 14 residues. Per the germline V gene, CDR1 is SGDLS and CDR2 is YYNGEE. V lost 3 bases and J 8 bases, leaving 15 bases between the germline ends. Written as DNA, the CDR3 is TGTGCCAGCAGCGCACTAGCTCTGCTGGATGAGCAGTTCTTC. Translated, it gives CASSALALLDEQFF.

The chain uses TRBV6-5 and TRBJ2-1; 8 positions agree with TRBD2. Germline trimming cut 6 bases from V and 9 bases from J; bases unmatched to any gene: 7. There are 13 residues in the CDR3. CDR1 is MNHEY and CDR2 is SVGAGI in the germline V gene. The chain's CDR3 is CASSWRGEGEQFF. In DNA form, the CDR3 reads TGTGCCAGCAGCTGGCGGGGGGAAGGTGAGCAGTTCTTC.

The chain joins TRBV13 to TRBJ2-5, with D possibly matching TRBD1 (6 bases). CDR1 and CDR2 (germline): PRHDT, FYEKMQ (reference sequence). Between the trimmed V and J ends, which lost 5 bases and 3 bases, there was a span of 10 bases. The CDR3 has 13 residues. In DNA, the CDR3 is TGTGCCAGCAGCCCCAGGGGAAAAGAGACCCAGTACTTC. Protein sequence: CASSPRGKETQYF.

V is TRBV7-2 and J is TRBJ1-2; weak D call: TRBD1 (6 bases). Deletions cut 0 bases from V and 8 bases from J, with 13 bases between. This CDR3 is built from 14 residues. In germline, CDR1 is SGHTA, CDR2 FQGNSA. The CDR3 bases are TGTGCCAGCAGCTTAGCGCCAGGGGCGGGGGGCTACACCTTC. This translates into CASSLAPGAGGYTF.

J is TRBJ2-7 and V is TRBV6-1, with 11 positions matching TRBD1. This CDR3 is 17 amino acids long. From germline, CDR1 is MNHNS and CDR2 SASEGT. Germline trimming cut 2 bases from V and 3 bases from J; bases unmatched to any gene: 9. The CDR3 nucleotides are TGTGCCAGCAGTGAAATGGTCCCCGGGACAGGGGGCTACGAGCAGTACTTC. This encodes CASSEMVPGTGGYEQYF.

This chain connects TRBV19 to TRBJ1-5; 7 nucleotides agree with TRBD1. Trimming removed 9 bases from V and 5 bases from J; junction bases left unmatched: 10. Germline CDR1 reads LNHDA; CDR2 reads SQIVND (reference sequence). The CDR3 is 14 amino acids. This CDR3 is CASPKDRLHQPQHF. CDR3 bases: TGTGCCAGCCCCAAGGACAGGCTTCATCAGCCCCAGCATTTT.